This passage covers 28 T cell receptor beta chains from one sample sequenced in a study of molecular identifiers for immune sequencing clone quantification. TCRdb reanalysed the PCR reads using MiXCR and keeps one entry per CDR3 protein. Of 100,000 or so distinct CDR3 sequences listed, around a third are singletons. The sequenced material came from naive CD8+ T cells from blood, with Jurkat cell RNA spiked in. Subset given: FACS-sorted CD8+CD4-CCR7+CD45RA+ naive T cells. These receptors came from a human donor in good health. Some libraries in this study had Jurkat cell RNA spiked in.

On this clonotype itself: The junction does not match germline at one end; this may be a read error. The rearrangement links TRBV11-2 to TRBJ2-5, with D perhaps matching TRBD2 (6 bases). Looked up from germline, CDR1 is SGHAT and CDR2 is FQNNGV. The CDR3 has 15 residues. The CDR3 protein is CASSPFRSGQATQYF. CDR3 DNA sequence: TGTGCCAGCAGCCCCTTCCGTAGCGGCCAAGCGACCCAGTACTTC. Using reference TRBV11-2 and TRBJ2-5 for the parts outside the CDR3, the full variable domain is EAGVAQSPRYKIIEKRQSVAFWCNPISGHATLYWYQQILGQGPKLLIQFQNNGVVDDSQLPKDRFSAERLKGVDSTLKIQPAKLEDSAVYLCASSPFRSGQATQYFGPGTRLLVL.

There are many counts of this clonotype. The V and J genes are TRBV19 and TRBJ1-5; D is unclear. Germline V CDR1 and CDR2: LNHDA, SQIVND (reference sequence). The V gene lost 3 bases and the J gene lost 5 bases, with 11 bases spanning the gap. The CDR3 contains 14 residues. The CDR3 bases are TGTGCCAGTAGTATCATTGTCCGCGATCAGCCCCAGCATTTT. Translation gives CASSIIVRDQPQHF.

On this clonotype: With a much larger clone just one base away, this may be a read error. The chain joins TRBV20-1 to TRBJ2-3; possibly TRBD2 for D (5 bases). CDR1 and CDR2 (germline): DFQATT, SNEGSKA (reference sequence). The CDR3 covers 15 residues. Trimming took off 5 bases at V and 0 bases at J, with 15 bases between the two ends. CDR3 in amino acids: CSAGAIARSTDTQYF. The CDR3 DNA reads as TGCAGTGCTGGAGCAATAGCGAGGAGCACAGATACGCAGTATTTT.

The chain has TRBV28 and TRBJ2-7, with D possibly TRBD1 on 5 matching bases. Trimming took 5 bases from V and 2 from J, leaving 13 bases between them. The CDR3 spans 14 residues. Germline V gives CDR1 MDHEN, CDR2 SYDVKM. CDR3 sequence (DNA): TGTGCCAGCAGTCCCCTCAGGGAAGCCTACGAGCAGTACTTC. It codes for CASSPLREAYEQYF.

There are many counts of this clonotype. This chain uses TRBV4-1 with TRBJ2-1, with unresolved D. The V gene's germline CDR1 is MGHRA and CDR2 YSYEKL. There are 12 residues in the CDR3. The ends were cut back, 6 bases at V and 5 bases at J, with 8 bases in the middle. Written as DNA, the CDR3 is TGCGCCAGCAGAGCCGGTCACAATGAGCAGTTCTTC. Its translation: CASRAGHNEQFF.

This clonotype turned up a few times. The CDR3 DNA follows: TGTGCCAGTAAACAGGGTCTCGGTGAGCAGTTCTTC. It translates to CASKQGLGEQFF. V and J are TRBV19 and TRBJ2-1, with D tentatively TRBD1 (6 bases). The germline gives CDR1 LNHDA, CDR2 SQIVND (reference sequence). This CDR3 spans 12 amino acids. Trimming removed 7 bases at V and 9 bases at J, with 13 bases between.

This clonotype was seen repeatedly, ten times or more. V and J are TRBV5-1 and TRBJ2-7; D may be TRBD2 (6 bases). The CDR3 contains 14 residues. V lost 4 bases to trimming and J lost 3 bases, with 14 bases between them. CDR1 is SGHRS and CDR2 is YFSETQ in the germline V gene. CDR3 coding DNA: TGCGCCAGCAGCCACACCACCGGGGGCTACGAGCAGTACTTC. This codes for CASSHTTGGYEQYF.

This clonotype was detected only once. One end of the junction fails to match germline, which may point to a read error. V is TRBV5-1 and J is TRBJ1-5; D gene unclear. The CDR3 contains 14 residues. Per germline, CDR1 SGHRS and CDR2 YFSETQ. The CDR3 protein is CAISLEAENQPQHF. CDR3 nucleotide sequence: TGCGCCATCAGCTTGGAGGCAGAAAATCAGCCCCAGCATTTT.

Only a few counts were recorded for this clonotype. The J gene is TRBJ2-7, the V gene TRBV29-1; TRBD1 matches 9 bases. The CDR3 spans 13 residues. CDR1 is SQVTM, CDR2 ANQGSEA, per germline. This CDR3 is CNVWTGESYEQYF. The CDR3 DNA sequence: TGCAACGTATGGACAGGGGAGTCCTACGAGCAGTACTTC.

This clonotype was found a few times. The chain couples TRBV9 to TRBJ1-3; D is unresolved. Germline V gene data show CDR1 as SGDLS and CDR2 as YYNGEE. The V gene lost 4 bases and the J gene lost 2 bases, with 7 bases spanning the gap. The CDR3 runs 13 residues. CDR3 region: CASSPRPGNTIYF. The CDR3 DNA sequence: TGTGCCAGCAGCCCGAGACCTGGAAACACCATATATTTT.

This clonotype occurred a few times. The genes are TRBV27 and TRBJ2-3; D is uncertain. Trimming removed 5 bases at V and 0 bases at J, with 9 bases between. The CDR3 has 14 amino acids. Germline-derived CDR1 and CDR2 are MNHEY and SMNVEV (reference sequence). As DNA, the CDR3 is TGTGCCAGCAGTCTAGGGCGCAGCACAGATACGCAGTATTTT. It yields the protein CASSLGRSTDTQYF.

This clonotype was seen ten or more times. The chain combines TRBV28 with TRBJ2-7, with D hard to call. This CDR3 has 10 residues. Germline V gene sequence: CDR1 MDHEN, CDR2 SYDVKM. V was shortened by 8 bases and J by 7 bases, with 9 bases between the two germline ends. The DNA for the CDR3 is TGTGCCAGCTCTTTCCAGGAGCAGTACTTC. Its protein is CASSFQEQYF.

Of note for this clonotype: One end of the junction fails to match germline, which may point to a read error. V gene TRBV9 combines with J gene TRBJ2-6; 8 bases match TRBD1. Germline V gene lookup returns CDR1 SGDLS and CDR2 YYNGEE. The CDR3 has 18 amino acids. The DNA of the CDR3 is TGTGCCTGCAGCGGATACGGACAGGGTGTTTCCGGGGCCAACGTCCAGACTTTC. Translating it yields CACSGYGQGVSGANVQTF.

The chain has TRBV13 and TRBJ1-2, with D possibly TRBD1 on 5 matching bases. CDR1 is PRHDT and CDR2 is FYEKMQ in the germline V gene (reference sequence). The length of the CDR3 is 15 residues. The germline V and J ends were trimmed by 5 bases and 4 bases, with 17 bases remaining between them. CDR3 nucleotides: TGTGCCAGCAGCCTACGGGGCTTTGGATCCTATGGCTACACCTTC. This translates into CASSLRGFGSYGYTF.

Concerning this clonotype itself: The conserved final phenylalanine or tryptophan is absent from the CDR3, which likely points to a read error. The V call is TRBV29-1, the J call TRBJ1-1; D remains unclear. CDR1 and CDR2 (germline): SQVTM, ANQGSEA. The germline V and J ends were trimmed by 3 bases and 6 bases, with 20 bases remaining between them. This CDR3 has 15 residues. The CDR3 DNA follows: TGCAGCGTTGAGGCGGCAACTCCTGGGGAACCTGAAGCTTTCCTT. This sequence encodes CSVEAATPGEPEAFL.

This clonotype came up many times. V gene TRBV7-9 combines with J gene TRBJ2-7; D may be TRBD2 (6 bases). V was shortened by 3 bases and J by 3 bases, with 12 bases between the two germline ends. Looked up from germline, CDR1 is SEHNR and CDR2 is FQNEAQ (reference sequence). The CDR3 extends over 14 amino acids. CDR3 bases: TGTGCCAGCAGCTTTGGAGGGATCGGCTACGAGCAGTACTTC. Its translation is CASSFGGIGYEQYF.

The rearrangement joins TRBV10-3 to TRBJ2-7; TRBD1 matches at 9 bases. After removal of 8 bases from V and 6 bases from J, the junction contained 5 bases not matched to a gene. The CDR3 sequence is 12 residues long. Germline CDR1 and CDR2: ENHRY and SYGVKD. The CDR3 is CAIDRGTGEQYF. The CDR3 nucleotides are TGTGCCATCGACAGGGGGACGGGCGAGCAGTACTTC.

This clonotype was counted at least ten times. V gene TRBV13 combines with J gene TRBJ1-4; D gene unclear. From germline, CDR1 is PRHDT and CDR2 FYEKMQ (reference sequence). V lost 3 bases, J lost 8 bases, and 16 bases lay in between. The CDR3 is 15 residues long. CDR3 nucleotide sequence: TGTGCCAGCAGCTTGCACGACTCAGGTGTGGAAAAACTGTTTTTT. It is translated as CASSLHDSGVEKLFF.

V and J are TRBV27 and TRBJ1-4; D is unclear. CDR1 and CDR2 (germline): MNHEY, SMNVEV (reference sequence). CDR3 length: 16 amino acids. V was cut by 3 bases and J by 0 bases, with 11 bases left in between. CDR3 loop: CASSFQAPATNEKLFF. The CDR3, as DNA: TGTGCCAGCAGTTTCCAAGCACCAGCAACTAATGAAAAACTGTTTTTT.

On this clonotype itself: This clone may be a read error of a much larger clone one base away. The rearrangement links TRBV20-1 to TRBJ2-3, with D maybe TRBD2 (5 bases). The CDR3 consists of 16 residues. CDR1 DFQATT and CDR2 SNEGSKA come from the germline V gene (reference sequence). The CDR3 loop is CSARVPDAPSTDTQNF. The CDR3 nucleotides are TGCAGTGCTAGAGTACCTGACGCACCTAGCACAGATACGCAGAATTTT.

This clonotype showed up just once. Since a much larger clone is just one base distant, this may be a read error. The genes are TRBV5-6 and TRBJ2-2; the D gene is possibly TRBD2 (5 bases). The CDR3 is 16 amino acids. Germline V CDR1 and CDR2: SGHDT, YYEEEE. The CDR3 sequence is CASSFGIPANTGELLF. The CDR3 DNA is TGTGCCAGCAGCTTCGGAATTCCTGCGAACACCGGGGAGCTGCTTTTT.

The CDR3 DNA follows: TGTGCCAGCAGCTTGGGCCGGGGGCGGTACGAGCAGTACTTC. It specifies CASSLGRGRYEQYF. V and J are TRBV11-2 and TRBJ2-7; either TRBD1 or TRBD2 may fit D (6 bases each). Germline CDR1 and CDR2: SGHAT and FQNNGV. V was clipped by 3 bases and J by 4 bases, with 13 bases between them. The CDR3 has 14 amino acids.

The rearrangement uses TRBV29-1 and TRBJ2-1; TRBD2 might be the D (6 bases). Trimming pared 4 bases from V and 2 bases from J, leaving 15 bases between. Looked up from germline, CDR1 is SQVTM and CDR2 is ANQGSEA. The CDR3 spans 15 residues. CDR3 DNA: TGCAGCGTTGCCCACCGGGAGAGTCCCTACAATGAGCAGTTCTTC. Protein product: CSVAHRESPYNEQFF.

A few counts support this clonotype. The chain carries TRBV19 and TRBJ2-7; 7 bases fit TRBD1. V shed 7 bases, J shed 1 base, and the junction held 7 bases outside the gene matches. In germline, CDR1 is LNHDA, CDR2 SQIVND (reference sequence). This CDR3 contains 14 residues. CDR3 nucleotides: TGTGCCAGTAAGACAGGGCCCATGTCCTACGAGCAGTACTTC. Translating it yields CASKTGPMSYEQYF. The full variable domain, its missing parts supplied by reference TRBV19 and TRBJ2-7, is DGGITQSPKYLFRKEGQNVTLSCEQNLNHDAMYWYRQDPGQGLRLIYYSQIVNDFQKGDIAEGYSVSREKKESFPLTVTSAQKNPTAFYLCASKTGPMSYEQYFGPGTRLTVT.

In the case of this clonotype: A much more abundant neighbour one base away suggests this may be a read error. V and J are TRBV7-9 and TRBJ1-1; D is perhaps TRBD1 (5 bases). V gave up 4 bases and J gave up 1 base, with 10 bases separating them. The CDR3 totals 14 residues. Germline assignment: CDR1 SEHNR and CDR2 FQNEAQ (reference sequence). The CDR3 sequence: CASSSGPRNTEAFF. The DNA for the CDR3 is TGTGCCAGCAGCTCGGGGCCCAGGAACACTGAAGCTTTCTTT.

As for this clonotype: The conserved final phenylalanine or tryptophan is absent from the CDR3, which likely points to a read error. J is TRBJ2-7 and V is TRBV5-1; no clear D. The CDR3 totals 15 residues. CDR1 is SGHRS and CDR2 is YFSETQ in the germline V gene. Trimming removed 4 bases at V and 0 bases at J, with 14 bases between. The CDR3 DNA reads as TGCGCCAGCAGCGTCTTCTCCGGGTCCTCCTACGAGCAGTACATC. It is translated as CASSVFSGSSYEQYI.

Comments on this clonotype: The CDR3 does not close with the conserved phenylalanine or tryptophan, likely indicating a read error. In nucleotides, the CDR3 is TGTGCCAGCAGCAGCACAGATACGCAGCATCTT. Protein product: CASSSTDTQHL. The rearrangement links TRBV5-6 to TRBJ2-3, with D hard to call. TRBJ1-5 explains the end of the DNA better; the J call may be wrong. CDR1 and CDR2 from the germline V gene are SGHDT and YYEEEE. The CDR3 extends over 11 amino acids.

This clonotype was found a few times. The chain joins TRBV14 to TRBJ2-3; 10 bases line up with TRBD2. The CDR3 loop spans 15 amino acids. Unmatched junction bases numbered 5, after V lost 0 bases and J lost 8 bases. CDR1 and CDR2 from the germline V gene are SGHDN and FVKESK. CDR3 in DNA: TGTGCCAGCAGCCAAGATGTTAGCGGGAGGCTTACGCAGTATTTT. It translates to CASSQDVSGRLTQYF.